The next 8 T cell receptor beta chains were all read from a single sample in a study of OX40 agonist ivuxolimab in advanced cancers. Clones were sequenced by immunoSEQ multiplex PCR, and TCRdb holds only the in-frame ones, with some missing. Altogether approximately 28,000 clones are present, 70% to 90% being singletons, with the ten largest covering approximately 19%. The sample consisted of CD4+ or CD8+ T cells sorted from blood, taken in a trial of the OX40 agonist ivuxolimab. All receptors come from an adult with an advanced solid tumor such as melanoma, head and neck, liver or kidney cancer.

The chain combines TRBV11-3 with TRBJ1-1, with a weak D call TRBD1 (6 bases). CDR1 and CDR2 from the germline V gene are SGHNT and YENEEA. Trimming pared 5 bases from V and 3 bases from J, leaving 16 bases between. The CDR3 covers 15 residues. The CDR3 region has the DNA TGTGCCAGCAGCCCTAGGGGGGCTCGGGACACTGAAGCTTTCTTT. Translated: CASSPRGARDTEAFF.

The chain has TRBV6-6 and TRBJ2-7, with D tentatively TRBD2 (5 bases). Trimming left V 2 bases short and J 6 bases short, with 14 bases between. From germline, CDR1 is MNHNY and CDR2 SVGAGI (reference sequence). The CDR3 loop spans 14 amino acids. This CDR3 reads CASSYSGPGSEQYF. For the CDR3, the DNA is TGTGCCAGCAGTTACAGCGGACCCGGCAGCGAGCAGTACTTC.

This chain joins TRBV4-3 and TRBJ2-2; D gene uncertain. The germline V gene encodes CDR1 LGHNA and CDR2 YSLEER. CDR3 length: 16 amino acids. The V and J ends lost 1 base and 7 bases respectively, with 16 bases between them. In nucleotides, the CDR3 is TGCGCCAGCAGCCAAGGATCCGGGTCCTTCGGCGGGGAGCTGTTTTTT. Amino acid sequence: CASSQGSGSFGGELFF.

The chain uses TRBV13 and TRBJ2-2, with TRBD2 identical over 10 bases. CDR3 length: 17 amino acids. V was pared by 0 bases and J by 7 bases, with 8 bases of the junction left unmatched. Germline CDR1 reads PRHDT; CDR2 reads FYEKMQ (reference sequence). The CDR3 DNA reads as TGTGCCAGCAGCTTAGGACTAGCGGGATCAAACGGCGGGGAGCTGTTTTTT. It codes for CASSLGLAGSNGGELFF.

V gene TRBV7-9 combines with J gene TRBJ2-3; tentatively, D is TRBD1 (6 bases). CDR3 length equals 13 residues. Germline V gene lookup returns CDR1 SEHNR and CDR2 FQNEAQ (reference sequence). With 7 bases removed from V and 6 bases from J, the gap between germline ends came to 14 bases. The CDR3 sequence is CASIRNRVDTQYF. CDR3 coding DNA: TGTGCCAGCATCAGAAACAGGGTGGATACGCAGTATTTT.

The count of this clone is one. The chain couples TRBV6-6 to TRBJ1-2; D gene uncertain. V was clipped by 6 bases and J by 8 bases, with 10 bases between them. Germline V gives CDR1 MNHNY, CDR2 SVGAGI (reference sequence). The CDR3 spans 11 residues. CDR3 DNA: TGTGCCAGCAGAGCCCCGGAGGGCTACACCTTC. Protein sequence: CASRAPEGYTF.

The CDR3 DNA follows: TGTGCCAGCAGCCCTGGGAGCTCTGGAAACACCATATATTTT. Its protein product is CASSPGSSGNTIYF. The chain joins TRBV7-2 to TRBJ1-3; D unclear. V was shortened by 5 bases and J by 0 bases, with 8 bases between the two germline ends. Per the germline V gene, CDR1 is SGHTA and CDR2 is FQGNSA. The CDR3 spans 14 residues.

The rearrangement joins TRBV4-1 to TRBJ2-5; no clear D gene. Trimming removed 1 base from V and 5 bases from J, with 2 bases in between. Germline lookup yields CDR1 MGHRA and CDR2 YSYEKL. The CDR3 totals 11 residues. The chain's CDR3 is CASSQAETQYF. CDR3 DNA: TGCGCCAGCAGCCAAGCCGAGACCCAGTACTTC.